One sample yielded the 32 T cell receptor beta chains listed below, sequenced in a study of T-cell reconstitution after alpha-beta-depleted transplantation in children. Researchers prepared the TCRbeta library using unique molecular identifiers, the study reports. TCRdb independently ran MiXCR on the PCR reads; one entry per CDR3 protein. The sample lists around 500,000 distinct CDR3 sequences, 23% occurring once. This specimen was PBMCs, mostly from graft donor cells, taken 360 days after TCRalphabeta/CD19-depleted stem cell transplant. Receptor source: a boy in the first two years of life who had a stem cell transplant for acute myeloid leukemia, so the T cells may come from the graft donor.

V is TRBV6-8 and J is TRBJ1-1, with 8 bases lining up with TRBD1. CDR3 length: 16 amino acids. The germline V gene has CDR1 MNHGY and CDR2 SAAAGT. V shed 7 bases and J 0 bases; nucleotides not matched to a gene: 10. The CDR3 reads CASTFGTGDMNTEAFF. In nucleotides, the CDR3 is TGTGCCAGCACCTTCGGGACAGGAGATATGAACACTGAAGCTTTCTTT.

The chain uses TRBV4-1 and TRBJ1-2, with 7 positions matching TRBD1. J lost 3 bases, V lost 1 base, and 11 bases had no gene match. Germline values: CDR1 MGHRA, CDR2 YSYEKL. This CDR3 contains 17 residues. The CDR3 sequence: CASSQVKSGGGYYGYTF. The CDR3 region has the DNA TGCGCCAGCAGCCAAGTAAAGTCAGGAGGGGGCTACTATGGCTACACCTTC.

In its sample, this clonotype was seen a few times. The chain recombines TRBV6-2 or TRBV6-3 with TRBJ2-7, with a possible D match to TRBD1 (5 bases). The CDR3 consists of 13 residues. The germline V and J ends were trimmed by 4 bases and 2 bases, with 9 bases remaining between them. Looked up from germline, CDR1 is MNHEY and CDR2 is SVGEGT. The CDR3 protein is CASSLQVTYEQYF. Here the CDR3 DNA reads TGTGCCAGCAGTTTACAGGTTACCTACGAGCAGTACTTC.

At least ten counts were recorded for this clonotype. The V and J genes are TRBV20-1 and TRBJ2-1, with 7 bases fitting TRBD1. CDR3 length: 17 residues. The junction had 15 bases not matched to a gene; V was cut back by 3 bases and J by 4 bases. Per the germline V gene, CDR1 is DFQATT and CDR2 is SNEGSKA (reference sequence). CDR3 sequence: CSASPPWRQGIYNEQFF. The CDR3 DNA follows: TGCAGTGCTAGCCCCCCTTGGAGACAGGGTATATACAATGAGCAGTTCTTC.

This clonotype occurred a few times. CDR3 region: CASTVRLSSYNEQFF. In nucleotides, the CDR3 is TGTGCCAGCACCGTAAGGCTAAGCTCCTACAATGAGCAGTTCTTC. The genes are TRBV12-3 or TRBV12-4 and TRBJ2-1, with no clear D. V was clipped by 7 bases and J by 0 bases, with 13 bases between them. The CDR3 totals 15 residues.

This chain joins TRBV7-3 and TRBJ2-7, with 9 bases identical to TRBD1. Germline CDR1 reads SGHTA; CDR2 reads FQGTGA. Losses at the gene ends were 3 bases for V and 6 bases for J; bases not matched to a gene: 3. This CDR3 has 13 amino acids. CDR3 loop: CASSFRQGGEQYF. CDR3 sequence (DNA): TGTGCCAGCAGCTTTAGACAGGGGGGCGAGCAGTACTTC.

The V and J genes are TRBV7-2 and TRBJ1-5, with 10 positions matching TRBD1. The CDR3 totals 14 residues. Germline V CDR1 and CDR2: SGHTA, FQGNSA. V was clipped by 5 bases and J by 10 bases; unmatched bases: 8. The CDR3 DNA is TGTGCCAGCAGCCCGACAGGGGGCCGATTTCCCCAGCATTTT. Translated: CASSPTGGRFPQHF.

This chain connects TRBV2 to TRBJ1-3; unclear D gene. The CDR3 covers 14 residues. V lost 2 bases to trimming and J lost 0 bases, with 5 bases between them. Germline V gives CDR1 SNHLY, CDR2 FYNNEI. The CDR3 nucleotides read TGTGCCAGCAGTGAAACGTACTCTGGAAACACCATATATTTT. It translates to CASSETYSGNTIYF.

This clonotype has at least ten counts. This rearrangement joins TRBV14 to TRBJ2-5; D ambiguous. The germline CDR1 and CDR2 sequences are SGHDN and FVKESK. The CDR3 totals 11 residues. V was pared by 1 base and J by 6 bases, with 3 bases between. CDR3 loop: CASSQAQTQYF. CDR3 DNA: TGTGCCAGCAGCCAAGCTCAGACCCAGTACTTC.

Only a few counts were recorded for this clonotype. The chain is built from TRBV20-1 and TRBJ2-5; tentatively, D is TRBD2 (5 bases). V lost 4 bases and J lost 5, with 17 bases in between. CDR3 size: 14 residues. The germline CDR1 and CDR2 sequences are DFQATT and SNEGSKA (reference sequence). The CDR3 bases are TGCAGTGCTAAATTTCCTGCAAGCGGCGAGACCCAGTACTTC. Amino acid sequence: CSAKFPASGETQYF.

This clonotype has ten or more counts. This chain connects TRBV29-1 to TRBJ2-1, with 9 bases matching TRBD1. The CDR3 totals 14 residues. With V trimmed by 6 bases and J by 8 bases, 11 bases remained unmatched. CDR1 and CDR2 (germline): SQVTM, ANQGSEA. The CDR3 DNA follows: TGCAGCGTCTCCGGGACAGGGTTTCAATATGAGCAGTTCTTC. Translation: CSVSGTGFQYEQFF.

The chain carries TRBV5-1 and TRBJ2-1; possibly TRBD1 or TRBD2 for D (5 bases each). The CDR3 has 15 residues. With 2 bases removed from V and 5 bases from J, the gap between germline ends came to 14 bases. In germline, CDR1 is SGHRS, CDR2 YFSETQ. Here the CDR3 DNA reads TGCGCCAGCAGCTTAGTCCCGAGGGGAAACAATGAGCAGTTCTTC. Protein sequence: CASSLVPRGNNEQFF.

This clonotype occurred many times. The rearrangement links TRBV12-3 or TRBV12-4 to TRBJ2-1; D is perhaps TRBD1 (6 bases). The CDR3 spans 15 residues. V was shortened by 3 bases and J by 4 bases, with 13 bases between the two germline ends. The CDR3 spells CASSFGGPLYNEQFF. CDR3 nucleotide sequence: TGTGCCAGCAGTTTTGGGGGCCCTCTTTACAATGAGCAGTTCTTC.

CDR3: CASSPLAGSTGELFF. CDR3 nucleotide sequence: TGCGCCAGCAGCCCACTAGCGGGGAGCACCGGGGAGCTGTTTTTT. The chain carries TRBV4-3 and TRBJ2-2, with 10 bases that match TRBD2. The V gene end was trimmed by 4 bases and the J gene end by 4 bases; junction bases not matched to a gene: 3. In germline, CDR1 is LGHNA, CDR2 YSLEER. CDR3 length: 15 amino acids.

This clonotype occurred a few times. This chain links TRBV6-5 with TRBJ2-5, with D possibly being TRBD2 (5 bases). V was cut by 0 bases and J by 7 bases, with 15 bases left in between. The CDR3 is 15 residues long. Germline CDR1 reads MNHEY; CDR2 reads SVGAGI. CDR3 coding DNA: TGTGCCAGCAGTTACTCGATTGCGATAGAGGGGACCCAGTACTTC. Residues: CASSYSIAIEGTQYF.

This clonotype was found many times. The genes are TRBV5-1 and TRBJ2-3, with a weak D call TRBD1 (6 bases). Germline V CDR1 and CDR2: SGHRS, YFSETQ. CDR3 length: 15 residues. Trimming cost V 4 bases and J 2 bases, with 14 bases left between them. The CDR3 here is CASSPGTPNTDTQYF. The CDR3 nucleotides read TGCGCCAGCAGCCCCGGGACACCAAACACAGATACGCAGTATTTT.

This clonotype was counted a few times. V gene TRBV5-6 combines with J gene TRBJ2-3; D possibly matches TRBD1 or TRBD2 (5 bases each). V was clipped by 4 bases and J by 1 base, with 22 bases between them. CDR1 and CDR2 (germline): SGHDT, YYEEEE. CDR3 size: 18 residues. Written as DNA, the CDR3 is TGTGCCAGCAGCAGCTTAGCAGAACCAGGGCGGGGCACAGATACGCAGTATTTT. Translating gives CASSSLAEPGRGTDTQYF.

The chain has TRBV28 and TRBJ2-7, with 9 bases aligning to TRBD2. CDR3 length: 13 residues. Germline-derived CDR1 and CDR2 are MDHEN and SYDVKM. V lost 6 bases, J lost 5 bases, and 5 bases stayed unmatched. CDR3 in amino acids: CASSLGLANEQYV. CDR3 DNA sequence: TGTGCCAGCAGCCTGGGACTAGCCAACGAGCAGTACGTC.

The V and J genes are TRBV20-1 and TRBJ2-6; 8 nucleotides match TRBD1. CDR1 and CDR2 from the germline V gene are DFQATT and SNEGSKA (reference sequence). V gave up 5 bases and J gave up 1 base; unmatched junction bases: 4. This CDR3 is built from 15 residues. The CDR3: CSARTGSSGANVLTF. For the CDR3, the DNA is TGCAGTGCTCGGACAGGGAGTTCTGGGGCCAACGTCCTGACTTTC.

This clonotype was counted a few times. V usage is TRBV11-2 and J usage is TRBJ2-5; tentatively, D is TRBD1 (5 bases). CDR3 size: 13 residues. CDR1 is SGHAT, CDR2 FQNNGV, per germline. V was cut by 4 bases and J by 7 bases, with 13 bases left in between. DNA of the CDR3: TGTGCCAGCAGCTCGACAGCCCAGGGGACCCAGTACTTC. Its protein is CASSSTAQGTQYF.

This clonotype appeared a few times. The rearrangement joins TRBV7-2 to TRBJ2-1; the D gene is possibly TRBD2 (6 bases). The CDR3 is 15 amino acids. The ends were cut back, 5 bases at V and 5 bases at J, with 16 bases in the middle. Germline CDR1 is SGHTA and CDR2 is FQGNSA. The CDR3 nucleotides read TGTGCCAGCAGCCTCCGAGGACTATACCACAATGAGCAGTTCTTC. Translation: CASSLRGLYHNEQFF.

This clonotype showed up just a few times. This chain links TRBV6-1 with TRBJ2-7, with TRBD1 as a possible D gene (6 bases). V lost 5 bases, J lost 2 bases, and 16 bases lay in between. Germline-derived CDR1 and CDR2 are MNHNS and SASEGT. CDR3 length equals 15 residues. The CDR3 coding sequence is TGTGCCAGCAGTCCAGGGGCCGGGGAAACCTACGAGCAGTACGTC. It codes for CASSPGAGETYEQYV.

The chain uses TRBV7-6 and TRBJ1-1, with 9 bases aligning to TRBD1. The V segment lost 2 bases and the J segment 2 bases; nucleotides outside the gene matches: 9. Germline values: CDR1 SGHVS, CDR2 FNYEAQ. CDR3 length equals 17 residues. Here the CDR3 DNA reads TGTGCCAGCAGCTTAAATCCCGGGACAGGGTATAACACTGAAGCTTTCTTT. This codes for CASSLNPGTGYNTEAFF.

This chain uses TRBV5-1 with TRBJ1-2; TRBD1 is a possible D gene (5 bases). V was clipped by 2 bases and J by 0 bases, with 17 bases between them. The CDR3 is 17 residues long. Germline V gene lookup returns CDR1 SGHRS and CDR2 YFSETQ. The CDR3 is CASSLDSGDGSNYGYTF. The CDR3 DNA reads TGCGCCAGCAGCTTAGACTCGGGGGACGGCTCTAACTATGGCTACACCTTC.

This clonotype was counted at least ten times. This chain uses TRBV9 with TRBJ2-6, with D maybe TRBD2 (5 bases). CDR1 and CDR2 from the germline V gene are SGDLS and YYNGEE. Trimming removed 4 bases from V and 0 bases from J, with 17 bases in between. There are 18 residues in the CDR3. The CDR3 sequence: CASSNDPTGVSGANVLTF. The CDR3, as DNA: TGTGCCAGCAGCAATGACCCGACCGGGGTCTCTGGGGCCAACGTCCTGACTTTC. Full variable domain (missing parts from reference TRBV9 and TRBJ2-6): DSGVTQTPKHLITATGQRVTLRCSPRSGDLSVYWYQQSLDQGLQFLIQYYNGEERAKGNILERFSAQQFPDLHSELNLSSLELGDSALYFCASSNDPTGVSGANVLTFGAGSRLTVL.

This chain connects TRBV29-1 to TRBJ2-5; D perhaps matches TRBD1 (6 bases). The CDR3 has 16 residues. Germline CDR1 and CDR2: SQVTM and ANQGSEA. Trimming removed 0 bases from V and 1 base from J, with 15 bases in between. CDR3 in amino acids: CSVEDFETGPQETQYF. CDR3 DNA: TGCAGCGTTGAAGATTTCGAGACAGGACCCCAAGAGACCCAGTACTTC.

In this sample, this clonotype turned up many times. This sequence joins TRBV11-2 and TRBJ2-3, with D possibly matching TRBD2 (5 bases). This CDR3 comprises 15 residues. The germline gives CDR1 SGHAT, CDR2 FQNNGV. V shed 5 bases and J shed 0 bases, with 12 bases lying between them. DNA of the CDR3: TGTGCCAGCAGCCAAAGCGGATCTAGCACAGATACGCAGTATTTT. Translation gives CASSQSGSSTDTQYF.

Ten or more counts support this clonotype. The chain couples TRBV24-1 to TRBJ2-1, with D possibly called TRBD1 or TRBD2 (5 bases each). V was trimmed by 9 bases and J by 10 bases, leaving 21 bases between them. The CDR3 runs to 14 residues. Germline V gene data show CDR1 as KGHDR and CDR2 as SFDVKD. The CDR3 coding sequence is TGTGCCACCGGTGGGACGGACCTACCTCCGGAGCAGTTCTTC. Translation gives CATGGTDLPPEQFF.

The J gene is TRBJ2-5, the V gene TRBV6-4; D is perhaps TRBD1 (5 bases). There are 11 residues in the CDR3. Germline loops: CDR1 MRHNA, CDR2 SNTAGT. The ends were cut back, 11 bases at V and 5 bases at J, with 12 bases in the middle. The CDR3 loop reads CASRAAETQYF. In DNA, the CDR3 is TGTGCCTCCAGGGCTGCGGAGACCCAGTACTTC.

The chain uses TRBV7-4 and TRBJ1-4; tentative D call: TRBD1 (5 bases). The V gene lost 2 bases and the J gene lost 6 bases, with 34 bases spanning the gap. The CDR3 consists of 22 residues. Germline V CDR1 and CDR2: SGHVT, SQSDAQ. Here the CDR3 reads CASSLFGGVHDEFLRAYEKLFF. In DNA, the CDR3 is TGTGCCAGCAGCTTATTCGGGGGGGTTCACGACGAGTTCCTCCGGGCCTATGAAAAACTGTTTTTT.

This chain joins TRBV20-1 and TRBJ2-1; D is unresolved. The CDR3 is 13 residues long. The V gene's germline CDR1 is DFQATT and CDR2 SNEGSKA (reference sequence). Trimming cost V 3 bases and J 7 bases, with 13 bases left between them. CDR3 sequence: CSASRLIVNEQFF. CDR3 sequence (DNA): TGCAGTGCTAGTCGGCTAATTGTGAATGAGCAGTTCTTC.

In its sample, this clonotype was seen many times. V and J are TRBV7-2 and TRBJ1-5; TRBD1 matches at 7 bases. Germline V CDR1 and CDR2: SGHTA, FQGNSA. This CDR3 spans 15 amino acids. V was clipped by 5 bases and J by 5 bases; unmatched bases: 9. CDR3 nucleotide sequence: TGTGCCAGCAGCGTTGGGACAGAGGGCTATCAGCCCCAGCATTTT. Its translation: CASSVGTEGYQPQHF.